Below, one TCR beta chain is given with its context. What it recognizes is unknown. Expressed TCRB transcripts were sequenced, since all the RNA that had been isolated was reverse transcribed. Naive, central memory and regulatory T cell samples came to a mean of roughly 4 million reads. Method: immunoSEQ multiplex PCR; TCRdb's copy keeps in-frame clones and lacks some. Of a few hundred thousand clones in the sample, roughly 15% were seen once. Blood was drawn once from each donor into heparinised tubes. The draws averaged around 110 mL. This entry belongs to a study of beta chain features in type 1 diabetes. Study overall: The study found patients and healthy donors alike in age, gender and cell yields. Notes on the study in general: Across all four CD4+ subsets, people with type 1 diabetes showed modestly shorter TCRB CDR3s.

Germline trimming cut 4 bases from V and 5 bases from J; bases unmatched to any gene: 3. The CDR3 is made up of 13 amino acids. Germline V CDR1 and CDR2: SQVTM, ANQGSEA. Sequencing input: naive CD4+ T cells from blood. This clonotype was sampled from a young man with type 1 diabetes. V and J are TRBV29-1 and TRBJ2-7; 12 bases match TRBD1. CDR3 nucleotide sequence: TGCAGCGTTGGGGACAGGGGGCAGGACGAGCAGTACTTC. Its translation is CSVGDRGQDEQYF.